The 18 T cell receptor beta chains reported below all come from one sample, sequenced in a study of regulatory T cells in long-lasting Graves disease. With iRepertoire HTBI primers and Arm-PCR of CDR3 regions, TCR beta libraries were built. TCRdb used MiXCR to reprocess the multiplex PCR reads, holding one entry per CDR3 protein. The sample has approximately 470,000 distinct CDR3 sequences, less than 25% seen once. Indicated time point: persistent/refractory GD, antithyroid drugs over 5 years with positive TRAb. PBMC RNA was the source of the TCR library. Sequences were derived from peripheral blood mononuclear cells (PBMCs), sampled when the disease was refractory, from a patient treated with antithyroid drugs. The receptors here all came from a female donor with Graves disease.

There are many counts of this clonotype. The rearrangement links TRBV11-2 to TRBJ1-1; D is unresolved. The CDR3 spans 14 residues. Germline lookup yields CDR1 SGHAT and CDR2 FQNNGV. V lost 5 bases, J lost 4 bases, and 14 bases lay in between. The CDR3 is CASSQLRRGTEAFF. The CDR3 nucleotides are TGTGCCAGCAGCCAACTAAGGAGAGGCACTGAAGCTTTCTTT.

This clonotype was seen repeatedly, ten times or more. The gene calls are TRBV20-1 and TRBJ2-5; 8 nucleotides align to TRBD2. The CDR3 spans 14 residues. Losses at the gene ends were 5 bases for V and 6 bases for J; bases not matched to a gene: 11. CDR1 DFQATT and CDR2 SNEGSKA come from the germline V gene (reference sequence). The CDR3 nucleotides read TGCAGTGCTTTGGACACTAGCGGCGGAAAGACCCAGTACTTC. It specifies CSALDTSGGKTQYF.

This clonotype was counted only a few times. In nucleotides, the CDR3 is TGTGCCATCAGTGAAGGTATAGGCTACACCTTC. Its protein is CAISEGIGYTF. The gene calls are TRBV10-3 and TRBJ1-2; no clear D gene. The germline CDR1 and CDR2 sequences are ENHRY and SYGVKD. V was pared by 3 bases and J by 8 bases, with 7 bases between. CDR3 size: 11 residues.

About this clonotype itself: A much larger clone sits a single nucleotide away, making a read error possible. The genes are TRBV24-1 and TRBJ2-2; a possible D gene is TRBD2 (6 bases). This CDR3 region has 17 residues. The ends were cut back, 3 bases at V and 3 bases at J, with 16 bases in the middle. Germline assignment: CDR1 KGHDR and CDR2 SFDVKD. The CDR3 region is CATSDHRGKIDTGELFF. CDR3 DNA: TGTGCCACCAGTGATCATCGGGGGAAGATCGACACCGGGGAGCTGTTTTTT.

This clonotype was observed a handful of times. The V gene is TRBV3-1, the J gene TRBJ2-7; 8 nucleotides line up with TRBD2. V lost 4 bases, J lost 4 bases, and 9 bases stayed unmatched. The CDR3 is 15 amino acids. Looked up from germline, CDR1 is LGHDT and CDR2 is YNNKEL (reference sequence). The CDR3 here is CASSPGTRKLYEQYF. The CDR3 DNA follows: TGTGCCAGCAGCCCGGGGACTAGGAAGCTGTACGAGCAGTACTTC.

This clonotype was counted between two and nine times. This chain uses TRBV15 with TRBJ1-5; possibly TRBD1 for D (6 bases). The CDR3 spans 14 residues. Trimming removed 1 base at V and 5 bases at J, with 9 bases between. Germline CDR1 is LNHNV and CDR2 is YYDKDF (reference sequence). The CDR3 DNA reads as TGTGCCACCAGCAGAGTCGACAGGCATCAGCCCCAGCATTTT. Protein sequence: CATSRVDRHQPQHF.

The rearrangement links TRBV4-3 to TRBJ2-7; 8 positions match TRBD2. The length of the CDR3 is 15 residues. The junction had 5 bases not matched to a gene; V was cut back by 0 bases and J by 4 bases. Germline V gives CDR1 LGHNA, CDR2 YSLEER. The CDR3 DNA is TGCGCCAGCAGCCAAGATCCTACTAGCGGATACGAGCAGTACTTC. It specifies CASSQDPTSGYEQYF.

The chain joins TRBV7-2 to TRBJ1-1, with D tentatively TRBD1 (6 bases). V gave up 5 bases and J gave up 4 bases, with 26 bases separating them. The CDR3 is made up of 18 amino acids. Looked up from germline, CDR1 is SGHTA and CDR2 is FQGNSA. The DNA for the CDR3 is TGTGCCAGCAGCGGGGGCCCTCGGTGGGGCAGGGTGGGCACTGAAGCTTTCTTT. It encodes CASSGGPRWGRVGTEAFF.

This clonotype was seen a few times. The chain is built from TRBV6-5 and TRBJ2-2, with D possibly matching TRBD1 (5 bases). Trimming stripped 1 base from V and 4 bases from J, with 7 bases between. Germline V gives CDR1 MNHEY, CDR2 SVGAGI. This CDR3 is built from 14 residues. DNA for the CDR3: TGTGCCAGCAGTTACTTGGGGCTCACCGGGGAGCTGTTTTTT. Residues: CASSYLGLTGELFF.

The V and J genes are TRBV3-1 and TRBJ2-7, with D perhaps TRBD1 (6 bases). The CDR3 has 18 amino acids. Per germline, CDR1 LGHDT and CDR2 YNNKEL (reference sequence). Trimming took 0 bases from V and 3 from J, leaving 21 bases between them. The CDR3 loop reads CASSQEPLLTGNLYEQYF. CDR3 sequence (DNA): TGTGCCAGCAGCCAAGAACCCCTACTCACAGGGAACCTCTACGAGCAGTACTTC.

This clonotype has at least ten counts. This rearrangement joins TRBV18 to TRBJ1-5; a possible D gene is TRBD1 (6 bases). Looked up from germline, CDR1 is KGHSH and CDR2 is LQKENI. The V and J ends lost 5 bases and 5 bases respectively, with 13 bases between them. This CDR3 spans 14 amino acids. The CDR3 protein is CASSSLHRDQPQHF. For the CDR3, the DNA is TGTGCCAGCTCATCCCTACACAGGGATCAGCCCCAGCATTTT.

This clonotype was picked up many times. The CDR3 spells CASSNNRRLLDTGELFF. The CDR3 DNA follows: TGTGCCAGTAGTAACAACCGTAGACTCTTAGACACCGGGGAGCTGTTTTTT. This rearrangement joins TRBV19 to TRBJ2-2; D remains unclear. Germline assignment: CDR1 LNHDA and CDR2 SQIVND (reference sequence). This CDR3 is 17 amino acids long. The germline V and J ends were trimmed by 4 bases and 3 bases, with 18 bases remaining between them.

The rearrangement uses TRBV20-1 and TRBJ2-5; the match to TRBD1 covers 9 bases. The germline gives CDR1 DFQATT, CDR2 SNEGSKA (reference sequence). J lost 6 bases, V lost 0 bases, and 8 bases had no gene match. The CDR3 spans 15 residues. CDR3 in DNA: TGCAGTGCTAGAGATCCACAGGGGGCTATGAAGACCCAGTACTTC. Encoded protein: CSARDPQGAMKTQYF.

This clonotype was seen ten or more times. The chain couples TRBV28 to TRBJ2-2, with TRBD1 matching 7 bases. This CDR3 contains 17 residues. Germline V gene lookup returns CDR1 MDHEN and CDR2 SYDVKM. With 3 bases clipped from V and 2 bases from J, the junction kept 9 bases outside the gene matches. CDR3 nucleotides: TGTGCCAGCAGTTTGCCAACAGGGGCGGAAAACACCGGGGAGCTGTTTTTT. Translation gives CASSLPTGAENTGELFF.

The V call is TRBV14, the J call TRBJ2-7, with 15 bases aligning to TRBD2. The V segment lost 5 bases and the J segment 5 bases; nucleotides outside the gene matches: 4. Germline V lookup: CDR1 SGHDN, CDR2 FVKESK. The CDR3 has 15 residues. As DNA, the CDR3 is TGTGCCAGCAGCGGGACTAGCGGGAGGACCCACGAGCAGTACTTC. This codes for CASSGTSGRTHEQYF.

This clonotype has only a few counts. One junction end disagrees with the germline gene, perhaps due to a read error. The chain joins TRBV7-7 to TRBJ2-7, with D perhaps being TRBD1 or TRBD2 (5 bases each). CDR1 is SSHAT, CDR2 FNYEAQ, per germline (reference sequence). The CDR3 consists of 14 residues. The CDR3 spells CASSVGPSFYEQYF. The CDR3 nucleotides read TGTGCTAGCAGCGTGGGACCGTCTTTCTACGAGCAGTACTTC.

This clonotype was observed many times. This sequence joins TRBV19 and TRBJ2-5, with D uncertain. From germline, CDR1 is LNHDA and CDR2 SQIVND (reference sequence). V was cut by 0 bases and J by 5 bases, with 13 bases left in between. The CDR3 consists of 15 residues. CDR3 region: CASSIERTFGETQYF. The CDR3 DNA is TGTGCCAGTAGTATAGAGCGCACCTTCGGGGAGACCCAGTACTTC.

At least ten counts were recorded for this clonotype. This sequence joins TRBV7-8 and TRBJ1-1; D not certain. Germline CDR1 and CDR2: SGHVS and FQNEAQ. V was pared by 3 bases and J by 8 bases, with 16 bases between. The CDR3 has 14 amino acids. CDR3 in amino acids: CASSFGQVVGEAFF. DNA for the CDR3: TGTGCCAGCAGCTTCGGGCAGGTTGTCGGCGAAGCTTTCTTT. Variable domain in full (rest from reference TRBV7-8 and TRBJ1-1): GAGVSQSPRYKVAKRGQDVALRCDPISGHVSLFWYQQALGQGPEFLTYFQNEAQLDKSGLPSDRFFAERPEGSVSTLKIQRTQQEDSAVYLCASSFGQVVGEAFFGQGTRLTVV.